Following are 28 T cell receptor beta chains from one sample sequenced in a study of graft-versus-host responses after intestinal transplantation. Repertoires were generated with immunoSEQ multiplex PCR, while TCRdb's copy carries only in-frame clones and drops some. The sample gives thousands of clones, over 75% of which show up once; roughly 9.8% is in the top ten. Processed graft tissue released its intraepithelial and lamina propria lymphocytes. The sample consisted of ileum tissue, taken 156 days after intestinal transplant. The receptors originated from a human patient who received an intestinal transplant, so some T cells may come from the graft donor.

CDR3 nucleotides: TGTGCCTGGAGTTCCCAGGGTTGGGGCTACACCTTC. Translated, it gives CAWSSQGWGYTF. This chain joins TRBV30 and TRBJ1-2; D possibly corresponds to TRBD1 (5 bases). Germline-derived CDR1 and CDR2 are GTSNPN and SVGIG (reference sequence). Trimming cost V 2 bases and J 8 bases, with 12 bases left between them. The CDR3 runs to 12 residues.

V is TRBV5-1 and J is TRBJ1-2; no reliable D call. Germline V gives CDR1 SGHRS, CDR2 YFSETQ. The CDR3 length is 12 residues. Trimming took off 0 bases at V and 6 bases at J, with 6 bases between the two ends. The CDR3 loop is CASSLAFDGYTF. CDR3 bases: TGCGCCAGCAGCTTGGCCTTCGATGGCTACACCTTC.

The chain joins TRBV7-8 to TRBJ1-1; D may be TRBD1 (6 bases). Trimming removed 2 bases from V and 4 bases from J, with 14 bases in between. The CDR3 consists of 15 residues. Looked up from germline, CDR1 is SGHVS and CDR2 is FQNEAQ. DNA of the CDR3: TGTGCCAGCAGCTTATTCACACAGGGTGGCACTGAAGCTTTCTTT. Amino acids: CASSLFTQGGTEAFF.

The chain links TRBV29-1 to TRBJ1-2; unclear D gene. The CDR3 is 12 residues long. V was trimmed by 3 bases and J by 4 bases, leaving 9 bases between them. The germline V gene has CDR1 SQVTM and CDR2 ANQGSEA. The CDR3 region is CSVESGIYGYTF. In DNA form, the CDR3 reads TGCAGCGTTGAGTCCGGCATCTATGGCTACACCTTC. The full variable domain, its missing parts supplied by reference TRBV29-1 and TRBJ1-2, is SAVISQKPSRDICQRGTSLTIQCQVDSQVTMMFWYRQQPGQSLTLIATANQGSEATYESGFVIDKFPISRPNLTFSTLTVSNMSPEDSSIYLCSVESGIYGYTFGSGTRLTVV.

The chain links TRBV18 to TRBJ2-1; D unclear. The CDR3 runs to 13 residues. V was trimmed by 3 bases and J by 9 bases, leaving 12 bases between them. CDR1 KGHSH and CDR2 LQKENI come from the germline V gene. This chain's CDR3 is CASSPTLDLEQFF. For the CDR3, the DNA is TGTGCCAGCTCACCGACCCTTGACCTTGAGCAGTTCTTC.

This clone is large within its sample. The chain joins TRBV5-4 to TRBJ2-7, with 11 bases lining up with TRBD2. V shed 9 bases and J 0 bases; nucleotides not matched to a gene: 14. The CDR3 is 17 residues long. CDR1 SGHNT and CDR2 YYREEE come from the germline V gene (reference sequence). The CDR3 loop is CATRTGLTSGGSYEQYF. The CDR3 DNA follows: TGTGCCACACGCACCGGTCTAACTAGCGGGGGCTCCTACGAGCAGTACTTC.

This sequence joins TRBV29-1 and TRBJ1-2; D is uncertain. The V and J ends lost 4 bases and 3 bases respectively, with 6 bases between them. The germline V gene has CDR1 SQVTM and CDR2 ANQGSEA. This CDR3 is built from 11 residues. The CDR3 here is CSVGSDYGYTF. In DNA form, the CDR3 reads TGCAGCGTTGGCTCCGACTATGGCTACACCTTC.

This sequence joins TRBV2 and TRBJ1-3, with a tentative D call TRBD1 (6 bases). V lost 8 bases and J lost 0, with 17 bases in between. This CDR3 region has 16 residues. Germline-derived CDR1 and CDR2 are SNHLY and FYNNEI. Here the CDR3 DNA reads TGTGCCAGCTCTTTAAGGGGGTATACCTCTGGAAACACCATATATTTT. It codes for CASSLRGYTSGNTIYF.

The rearrangement joins TRBV27 to TRBJ1-1, with D perhaps TRBD1 (5 bases). V was shortened by 2 bases and J by 5 bases, with 12 bases between the two germline ends. Germline V CDR1 and CDR2: MNHEY, SMNVEV (reference sequence). This CDR3 has 14 amino acids. The CDR3 sequence: CASSLLQGGTEAFF. In nucleotides, the CDR3 is TGTGCCAGCAGTTTACTGCAGGGCGGAACTGAAGCTTTCTTT.

The chain joins TRBV5-1 to TRBJ1-5, with 10 bases matching TRBD1. The V segment lost 4 bases and the J segment 5 bases; nucleotides outside the gene matches: 12. CDR1 is SGHRS and CDR2 is YFSETQ in the germline V gene. This CDR3 comprises 17 residues. As DNA, the CDR3 is TGCGCCAGCAGCCCCGCAACGGGACAGGGGTCCGATCAGCCCCAGCATTTT. Translated, it gives CASSPATGQGSDQPQHF.

This chain links TRBV30 with TRBJ1-2; D is undetermined. In germline, CDR1 is GTSNPN, CDR2 SVGIG (reference sequence). This CDR3 contains 12 residues. V was pared by 1 base and J by 1 base, with 4 bases between. CDR3: CAWSGGNYGYTF. The CDR3 DNA reads as TGTGCCTGGAGTGGGGGTAACTATGGCTACACCTTC.

The genes are TRBV9 and TRBJ2-7; the D is unclear. Germline V gives CDR1 SGDLS, CDR2 YYNGEE. The CDR3 length is 14 residues. Trimming shortened V by 0 bases and J by 0 bases, and 7 bases separated the two germline ends. The CDR3 is CASSVEASSYEQYF. The CDR3 DNA follows: TGTGCCAGCAGCGTAGAGGCCAGCTCCTACGAGCAGTACTTC.

The V gene is TRBV30, the J gene TRBJ2-7; TRBD1 agrees at 8 bases. The CDR3 spans 13 residues. Per germline, CDR1 GTSNPN and CDR2 SVGIG (reference sequence). Losses at the gene ends were 3 bases for V and 6 bases for J; bases not matched to a gene: 7. The CDR3 reads CAWSLITGGEQYF. CDR3 coding DNA: TGTGCCTGGAGCCTTATAACAGGGGGCGAGCAGTACTTC.

The table lists this clone with a count of one. The chain has TRBV30 and TRBJ1-6; TRBD1 aligns across 9 bases. The CDR3 runs to 14 residues. The V segment lost 3 bases and the J segment 9 bases; nucleotides outside the gene matches: 6. Germline lookup yields CDR1 GTSNPN and CDR2 SVGIG (reference sequence). The CDR3 loop is CAWSWDRASSPLHF. CDR3 coding DNA: TGTGCCTGGAGCTGGGACAGGGCTAGTTCACCCCTCCACTTT.

The chain couples TRBV9 to TRBJ2-2; no firm D call. Germline V CDR1 and CDR2: SGDLS, YYNGEE. The CDR3 consists of 15 residues. Trimming shortened V by 0 bases and J by 3 bases, and 9 bases separated the two germline ends. For the CDR3, the DNA is TGTGCCAGCAGCGTAGGGATGGGGTACACCGGGGAGCTGTTTTTT. This sequence encodes CASSVGMGYTGELFF.

V usage is TRBV10-3 and J usage is TRBJ1-4; 8 positions agree with TRBD1. Germline CDR1 ENHRY, CDR2 SYGVKD. V dropped 10 bases and J dropped 7; count of bases not matched to a gene: 14. There are 15 residues in the CDR3. CDR3 region: CASSRSGTGGEKLFF. CDR3 sequence (DNA): TGTGCCAGCTCACGATCCGGGACAGGAGGTGAAAAACTGTTTTTT.

The chain has TRBV7-2 and TRBJ2-1, with no clear D. Trimming left V 2 bases short and J 4 bases short, with 18 bases between. Germline V gene sequence: CDR1 SGHTA, CDR2 FQGNSA. The CDR3 is 17 residues long. The CDR3 bases are TGTGCCAGCAGCTTATACGTAGGCACGAATCTGTACAATGAGCAGTTCTTC. Its protein is CASSLYVGTNLYNEQFF.

V usage is TRBV9 and J usage is TRBJ2-1; D call uncertain. V shed 0 bases and J shed 0 bases, with 4 bases lying between them. Germline lookup yields CDR1 SGDLS and CDR2 YYNGEE. This CDR3 contains 14 residues. CDR3 sequence (DNA): TGTGCCAGCAGCGTAGTTAGCTCCTACAATGAGCAGTTCTTC. Amino acids: CASSVVSSYNEQFF.

The chain joins TRBV28 to TRBJ2-6; 8 bases map to TRBD1. V was clipped by 10 bases and J by 0 bases; unmatched bases: 14. Germline V gene lookup returns CDR1 MDHEN and CDR2 SYDVKM. There are 18 residues in the CDR3. The CDR3 DNA reads as TGTGCCACCTCAAGATCGGGACAGGTGATCTCTGGGGCCAACGTCCTGACTTTC. This codes for CATSRSGQVISGANVLTF.

The rearrangement uses TRBV6-5 and TRBJ1-1; perhaps TRBD1 as D (6 bases). CDR1 MNHEY and CDR2 SVGAGI come from the germline V gene. Trimming removed 2 bases at V and 7 bases at J, with 8 bases between. This CDR3 is built from 12 residues. The CDR3 DNA is TGTGCCAGCAGTTACGGGACACATGAAGCTTTCTTT. This encodes CASSYGTHEAFF.

The chain has TRBV14 and TRBJ1-1; D remains unclear. The germline V gene encodes CDR1 SGHDN and CDR2 FVKESK. The CDR3 is made up of 15 amino acids. V lost 1 base and J lost 4, with 13 bases in between. The CDR3 DNA sequence: TGTGCCAGCAGCCAAGGACCGGGAGGTCTCACTGAAGCTTTCTTT. Translating it yields CASSQGPGGLTEAFF.

In the case of this clone: This CDR3 is also generated by other DNA sequences in the sample. The chain is built from TRBV5-1 and TRBJ2-1; unclear D gene. The germline CDR1 and CDR2 sequences are SGHRS and YFSETQ. The V and J ends lost 3 bases and 0 bases respectively, with 10 bases between them. The CDR3 has 15 amino acids. The CDR3 bases are TGCGCCAGCAGCTCTGATCCCTCCTCCTACAATGAGCAGTTCTTC. This translates into CASSSDPSSYNEQFF.

This chain links TRBV6-4 with TRBJ2-2; 10 bases are shared with TRBD2. The V gene's germline CDR1 is MRHNA and CDR2 SNTAGT. Trimming took 4 bases from V and 4 from J; bases not matched to a gene: 0. This CDR3 comprises 14 residues. CDR3 residues: CASSASGSTGELFF. In nucleotides, the CDR3 is TGTGCCAGCAGTGCTAGCGGGAGCACCGGGGAGCTGTTTTTT.

The chain recombines TRBV6-1 with TRBJ2-5; D perhaps matches TRBD2 (6 bases). The CDR3 is made up of 15 amino acids. The germline V and J ends were trimmed by 4 bases and 3 bases, with 15 bases remaining between them. Per germline, CDR1 MNHNS and CDR2 SASEGT. CDR3 loop: CASSADPRTKETQYF. The CDR3, as DNA: TGTGCCAGCAGTGCCGACCCAAGGACTAAAGAGACCCAGTACTTC.

This chain joins TRBV5-6 and TRBJ2-7; D gene uncertain. The CDR3 has 14 amino acids. The V end was cut by 1 base, the J end by 3 bases, with 11 bases between. In germline, CDR1 is SGHDT, CDR2 YYEEEE. The CDR3 is CASSLTRPVYEQYF. Written as DNA, the CDR3 is TGTGCCAGCAGCTTGACCCGCCCAGTCTACGAGCAGTACTTC.

This clone was seen more than once but under ten times. The chain carries TRBV15 and TRBJ2-2; 7 nucleotides match TRBD1. The CDR3 covers 17 residues. Germline CDR1 is LNHNV and CDR2 is YYDKDF (reference sequence). V gave up 2 bases and J gave up 4 bases; unmatched junction bases: 10. CDR3 nucleotide sequence: TGTGCCACCAGCAGACCATGGGGCCGGACAGGCACCGGGGAGCTGTTTTTT. Encoded protein: CATSRPWGRTGTGELFF. Together with reference TRBV15 and TRBJ2-2, the CDR3 gives the full variable domain: DAMVIQNPRYQVTQFGKPVTLSCSQTLNHNVMYWYQQKSSQAPKLLFHYYDKDFNNEADTPDNFQSRRPNTSFCFLDIRSPGLGDTAMYLCATSRPWGRTGTGELFFGEGSRLTVL.

This clone showed up just a few times. The J gene is TRBJ1-1, the V gene TRBV19, with D possibly matching TRBD1 (6 bases). V was clipped by 7 bases and J by 6 bases, with 12 bases between them. The length of the CDR3 is 12 residues. Germline V gene lookup returns CDR1 LNHDA and CDR2 SQIVND (reference sequence). CDR3 sequence: CASNAGASEAFF. The CDR3 DNA reads as TGTGCCAGTAACGCAGGGGCGTCTGAAGCTTTCTTT.

The chain couples TRBV6-5 to TRBJ1-2, with TRBD1 identical over 7 bases. V lost 6 bases to trimming and J lost 3 bases; unmatched junction nucleotides: 7. This CDR3 spans 14 amino acids. The germline CDR1 and CDR2 sequences are MNHEY and SVGAGI. This CDR3 is CASREPGGDYGYTF. The DNA of the CDR3 is TGTGCCAGCAGAGAACCAGGGGGGGACTATGGCTACACCTTC.